This T cell receptor (beta chain) came from a study of cytomegalovirus exposure and HLA in healthy donors (dated by TCRdb to about 2017). With regard to the full study: In an earlier analysis of roughly 590 of the donors, about 260 Gb of sequence data and 117 million unique TCR beta sequences from some 170 million T cells were reported. Approximately 310 gigabases of sequencing data and roughly 81 million unique TCR sequences made up an early release that covered some 640 HLA-typed donors. Of the roughly 400 genotyped donors, roughly 80% fell in the genetic ancestry cluster associated with self-reported Caucasian donors. The study aimed to test whether signatures of past pathogen exposure could be identified by cataloging public T cell receptors. The study profiled the T cell repertoires of 500 to 800 subjects by immunosequencing and related them to cytomegalovirus serostatus. In addition to the first cohort of roughly 670 subjects, a separate validation cohort of 120 different subjects was used. High-throughput TCR immunosequencing, statistical association of individual TCRs with disease status, and machine learning were combined to predict cytomegalovirus infection status. In a later analysis, previously published TCR beta repertoires from hundreds of donors were re-analyzed and high-resolution HLA genotyping was added so that TCR occurrence patterns could be studied. Rather than drawing on any new phenotypic data, the later analysis identified candidate immune exposures from TCR beta sequences and the way those sequences occurred across donors. An earlier analysis of some 500 of the donors applied high-throughput TCR beta sequencing to assess whether each TCR beta V gene segment acted as functional or pseudogenic. Donor age, sex, ethnicity and CMV serostatus were compiled together with the repertoire data. In a later genetic analysis, genome-wide SNP genotypes for about 55% of the roughly 670 donors were used, and that subset was treated as a discovery cohort. Every repertoire in the discovery cohort had been generated on one and the same sequencing platform. HLA typing covered class I and class II loci at four-digit resolution. Typing coverage varied by locus: roughly 620-640 donors for A, B, C, DRB1 and DQB1; roughly 510 for DQA1; approximately 610 for DPA1; 450 to 480 for DPB1. Five DR-DQ haplotypes were treated as single units for association and clustering because of strong linkage in the cohort. Among some 400 genotyped donors of the cohort, an average of around 240,000 unique TCR beta nucleotide sequences were sequenced per donor, 15% to 20% of them non-productive. What the study reported, not specific to this receptor: An association between a missense DCLRE1C variant and V-gene and J-gene trimming of TCR beta chains was found in a later genetic analysis and replicated in an independent cohort. Because HLA typing was missing for some donors at each locus, association tests included only the typed subset. The cohort was sequenced for TCR beta chains only, and without alpha or paired-chain data the features that could be detected were limited. Some IMGT-functional V segments, including TRBV6-2 and TRBV6-3, could not be told apart with the 87-base-pair reads, so those segments were excluded. A total of 150 or so TCR beta chains were listed by the study as associated with cytomegalovirus. According to a later analysis, TCR association rates differed among HLA loci, with DRB1 alleles showing the most associated TCRs and HLA-C alleles showing the fewest. Compared with equally common non-associated chains, HLA-associated TCR beta chains in a later analysis were more clonally expanded and had lower generation probabilities. A further reported finding was that TCR beta sequences accurately predicted the HLA-A and HLA-B alleles for most subjects in the first cohort. At a false discovery rate of 0.05, a later analysis linked some 18,000 TCR beta sequences to specific HLA alleles. The classifier was reported to diagnose cytomegalovirus status with high specificity and sensitivity in both the original cohort and the validation cohort. CMV serostatus was the only immune exposure information available for the cohort. Linkage disequilibrium might explain the correlated functional status among segregating V segments, but an unknown experimental factor could not be excluded. In an earlier analysis of under 600 of the donors, most TCR beta V segments were observed in productive rearrangements about 87% or about 30% of the time, broadly matching IMGT annotations. Compared with the approximately 600-donor mean, donors in an Asian-associated ancestry cluster had fewer N-insertions in productive TCRs, according to a later genetic analysis. According to the authors, the approach could potentially be generalized to other disease states and immunological phenotypes. Around 16 rarely observed V segments, including chromosome 9 orphons, were excluded from the earlier analysis of about 600 of the donors because counts were too low. In vitro tests confirmed that three of the cytomegalovirus-associated TCR beta chains recognize cytomegalovirus antigens. A group of highly shared sequence variants was considered likely to be a technical artifact of the sequencing pipeline. While some public TCRs were present in many individuals, most TCR sequences turned up only very rarely across donors. Presence/absence analyses assumed roughly uniform sequencing depth across donors, an assumption that may not hold. According to a later analysis, parvovirus B19, influenza, CMV and Epstein-Barr virus appeared linked to several top co-occurrence clusters. According to a later analysis, most CMV-associated TCR beta chains appeared to be HLA-restricted, and the HLA associations seemed to be driven largely by CMV exposure. When HLA alleles, especially DR and DQ, strongly co-occurred, attributing TCR associations to individual alleles was difficult.

For CDR1 and CDR2, the germline V gene lists SGDLS and YYNGEE. Trimming at the junction amounts to 4 bases on V and 0 bases on J, and the germline ends lie 9 bases apart. The CDR3 starts with the cysteine, ends with the phenylalanine, and has 14 residues. The kept DNA is CDR3 alone, 42 bases in frame from the first base. The receptor library was made with the immunoSEQ multiplex PCR assay. A mixture of 60 forward primers for TCR Vbeta segments and 13 reverse primers for TCR Jbeta segments was used in the multiplex PCR. The CDR3 region of rearranged TCR beta genes was amplified from genomic DNA by a multiplex PCR assay. On the Illumina HiSeq System, the amplified TCR beta libraries were sequenced as 87-base-pair reads. The published analysis was carried out like this. A later analysis counted about 80 million unique TCR beta chains across the 670 or so repertoires, and some 11 million of these chains were shared by at least two donors. To remove PCR and sequencing errors, raw reads were error-corrected and collapsed into unique sequences using a nearest-neighbor algorithm that merged closely related sequences. V, D and J gene segments were assigned by aligning CDR3 sequences to IMGT reference sequences. For a sequence to be retained, at least a six-nucleotide match to both a V gene segment and a J gene segment was required. Rearrangements were called productive when the CDR3 lacked stop codons and stayed in frame with V and J; all others were non-productive. CDR3 was defined according to IMGT convention as the region running from the second conserved V-encoded cysteine to the conserved J-encoded phenylalanine. Sequences without an unambiguous match to a single V gene segment were excluded from the earlier analysis of about 600 of the donors. In an earlier analysis of approximately 560 of the donors, a V segment was called functional when productive rearrangements were above 56.7%, and segregating when the standard deviation between donors exceeded 5%. A statistical classification framework was developed to diagnose cytomegalovirus status using the catalog of TCR beta chain sequences. In a later analysis, TCR nucleotide sequences were compared against IMGT/GENE-DB human TR gene sequences so that V and J genes could be assigned. The TCRdist pipeline was used in a later analysis to assign CDR3 sequences and most-parsimonious VDJ recombination scenarios. In a later analysis, each TCR beta chain was defined by its CDR3 amino acid sequence together with its V-gene family, and reads without a unique V-gene family were excluded. As a way to deal with suspected cross-contamination and a sequencing artifact, a later analysis dropped hundreds of nucleotide sequences that were highly shared and had low generation probability. A later analysis calculated a clonal expansion index for each public chain from normalized within-repertoire ranks of inferred template counts. In a later analysis, generation probabilities were computed with a VDJ recombination model fitted to out-of-frame rearrangements, and the resulting probabilities were checked against IGoR. In a later analysis, TCR-TCR, TCR-HLA and TCR-CMV co-occurrence was scored with hypergeometric tests, and a repertoire-size bias correction was applied to TCR pairs. A later analysis estimated false discovery rates by permuting HLA or CMV assignments 20 times. In a later analysis, co-occurring TCRs were grouped using DBSCAN, with TCRdist sequence similarity added in when clustering inside HLA-allele-positive subsets. Repertoires with fewer than 30,000 or more than 120,000 public chains, plus five repertoires with anomalous nucleotide sharing, were excluded from co-occurrence clustering. TCRdb's version of the immuneACCESS table is confined to in-frame rearrangements and falls short of the full clone set. An unresolved V gene accounts for under half of the shortfall where checked; the remainder is of unknown origin. Clone size and the V and J calls come from that table; the DNA yielded D and trimming. Here the sample has over 100,000 clones; 70% to 80% occur a single time. 1.5% of the sample comes from the top ten.

In total, 500 to 700 healthy bone marrow donors made up the cohort. Cohort members were all nominally healthy when sampled, although unrecorded immune exposures were likely present. The donor tested CMV seronegative and was one of the 352 seronegative cohort members. Each donor provided a peripheral blood sample, and peripheral blood mononuclear cells were used for TCR beta sequencing. Genomic DNA extraction from the blood cell samples was performed with the Qiagen DNeasy Blood Extraction Kit. Concerning this clone itself: The antigen it recognizes is unknown. No base quality information exists; no much larger clone differs at one position.

The sequenced sample consisted of PBMCs. This TCR derives from a female donor in good health and CMV-seronegative. The chain uses TRBV9 and TRBJ2-3; the D gene remains uncertain. The CDR3: CASSQETSTDTQYF. The base sequence is TGTGCCAGCAGCCAAGAGACTAGCACAGATACGCAGTATTTT.